This entry lists 14 T cell receptor beta chains sequenced from one sample in a study of blood T cell repertoires in COVID-19. Only in-frame clones appear in the TCRdb table, and some are missing; sequencing was by immunoSEQ multiplex PCR. The sample carries more than 150,000 clones, 75% to 80% recorded once. Material: peripheral blood. These receptors all stem from a woman in her 70s with acute or convalescent COVID-19.

This clone has only one observation. This chain joins TRBV5-6 and TRBJ2-7, with D uncertain. Germline V gene lookup returns CDR1 SGHDT and CDR2 YYEEEE. The CDR3 loop spans 14 amino acids. V shed 1 base and J shed 0 bases, with 8 bases lying between them. CDR3 loop: CASSLLGNSYEQYF. The CDR3 nucleotides read TGTGCCAGCAGCTTGTTGGGCAACTCCTACGAGCAGTACTTC.

This CDR3 reads CAITGRDTDTQYF. The DNA for the CDR3 is TGTGCCATCACTGGACGGGATACAGATACGCAGTATTTT. The chain has TRBV10-3 and TRBJ2-3; TRBD2 is a possible D gene (5 bases). Germline V gene lookup returns CDR1 ENHRY and CDR2 SYGVKD. Trimming pared 7 bases from V and 3 bases from J, leaving 11 bases between. This CDR3 region has 13 residues.

This clone was seen only a few times. The chain recombines TRBV29-1 with TRBJ2-5; possible D gene TRBD1, 6 bases. The CDR3 runs 12 residues. V gave up 1 base and J gave up 5 bases, with 8 bases separating them. Germline CDR1 is SQVTM and CDR2 is ANQGSEA. CDR3 region: CSVEGQGETQYF. The CDR3 nucleotides are TGCAGCGTTGAAGGGCAGGGGGAGACCCAGTACTTC.

The chain carries TRBV5-1 and TRBJ1-2; 9 nucleotides align to TRBD1. The CDR3 covers 14 residues. The V and J ends lost 4 bases and 3 bases, in that order; junction bases with no gene match: 4. Germline loops: CDR1 SGHRS, CDR2 YFSETQ. The CDR3 protein is CASSRQGVDYGYTF. In DNA form, the CDR3 reads TGCGCCAGCAGCCGACAGGGGGTGGACTATGGCTACACCTTC.

V gene TRBV19 combines with J gene TRBJ1-5; no definite D call. CDR3 size: 12 residues. The V end was cut by 4 bases, the J end by 11 bases, with 12 bases between. Germline V CDR1 and CDR2: LNHDA, SQIVND (reference sequence). In DNA form, the CDR3 reads TGTGCCAGTAGTACCCGTCGGGTGGCCCAGCATTTT. This gives the protein CASSTRRVAQHF.

The chain uses TRBV11-3 and TRBJ1-1, with 7 positions matching TRBD1. The CDR3 totals 15 residues. Germline CDR1 SGHNT, CDR2 YENEEA. V shed 5 bases, J shed 2 bases, and the junction held 8 bases outside the gene matches. As DNA, the CDR3 is TGTGCCAGCAGCCCCTCCGGGACAGCCAACACTGAAGCTTTCTTT. This encodes CASSPSGTANTEAFF.

The chain links TRBV27 to TRBJ2-7, with D maybe TRBD1 (6 bases). This CDR3 comprises 16 residues. CDR1 and CDR2 from the germline V gene are MNHEY and SMNVEV (reference sequence). Trimming left V 2 bases short and J 0 bases short, with 14 bases between. The CDR3 protein is CASSLTQGLSSYEQYF. CDR3 coding DNA: TGTGCCAGCAGTTTAACGCAGGGGCTGAGCTCCTACGAGCAGTACTTC.

The V gene is TRBV4-1, the J gene TRBJ1-4; 8 nucleotides line up with TRBD1. CDR3 length: 18 amino acids. Germline V gene data show CDR1 as MGHRA and CDR2 as YSYEKL. V dropped 1 base and J dropped 8; count of bases not matched to a gene: 15. DNA for the CDR3: TGCGCCAGCAGCCAAGCAGAAGTACAGGGGGATGTTCCCGAAAAACTGTTTTTT. Translating gives CASSQAEVQGDVPEKLFF.

This chain connects TRBV7-9 to TRBJ2-1; D may be TRBD2 (5 bases). Germline assignment: CDR1 SEHNR and CDR2 FQNEAQ (reference sequence). The CDR3 totals 14 residues. The V end lost 5 bases, the J end lost 6 bases, and 14 bases lay between the germline ends. The CDR3 DNA follows: TGTGCCAGCAGCCGGGGATCTCTGGTCAATGAGCAGTTCTTC. Its translation is CASSRGSLVNEQFF.

This chain joins TRBV5-1 and TRBJ1-5; D remains unclear. From germline, CDR1 is SGHRS and CDR2 YFSETQ. Trimming pared 0 bases from V and 0 bases from J, leaving 7 bases between. The CDR3 consists of 15 residues. The CDR3 loop reads CASSLDGHSNQPQHF. The DNA of the CDR3 is TGCGCCAGCAGCTTGGACGGTCATAGCAATCAGCCCCAGCATTTT.

In its sample, this clone was seen a few times. V usage is TRBV3-1 (or the pseudogene TRBV3-2) and J usage is TRBJ1-6, with 7 bases fitting TRBD1. Per the germline V gene, CDR1 is LGHDT and CDR2 is YNNKEL (reference sequence). The length of the CDR3 is 15 residues. Germline trimming cut 6 bases from V and 5 bases from J; bases unmatched to any gene: 7. CDR3 sequence reads: CASSRTGSDNSPLHF. CDR3 bases: TGTGCCAGCAGTCGGACAGGCAGCGATAATTCACCCCTCCACTTT.

The V gene is TRBV10-2, the J gene TRBJ2-1, with D possibly TRBD2 on 5 matching bases. Trimming left V 0 bases short and J 5 bases short, with 11 bases between. Germline V gives CDR1 WSHSY, CDR2 SAAADI. The CDR3 has 15 amino acids. CDR3 nucleotides: TGCGCCAGCAGTGAGTCGTCCACTAGGGACAATGAGCAGTTCTTC. This codes for CASSESSTRDNEQFF.

The chain is built from TRBV19 and TRBJ1-4, with D tentatively TRBD1 (6 bases). Germline loops: CDR1 LNHDA, CDR2 SQIVND (reference sequence). The ends were cut back, 3 bases at V and 0 bases at J, with 11 bases in the middle. The CDR3 is 16 residues long. CDR3 in amino acids: CASSISTGPTNEKLFF. CDR3 bases: TGTGCCAGTAGTATTTCGACAGGACCAACTAATGAAAAACTGTTTTTT. Filled out from reference TRBV19 and TRBJ1-4, the complete variable domain reads DGGITQSPKYLFRKEGQNVTLSCEQNLNHDAMYWYRQDPGQGLRLIYYSQIVNDFQKGDIAEGYSVSREKKESFPLTVTSAQKNPTAFYLCASSISTGPTNEKLFFGSGTQLSVL.

This chain links TRBV30 with TRBJ2-5; TRBD2 aligns across 9 bases. The CDR3 is 15 amino acids. Germline CDR1 GTSNPN, CDR2 SVGIG (reference sequence). With V trimmed by 0 bases and J by 3 bases, 5 bases remained unmatched. The CDR3 spells CAWSVQSSGKETQYF. In DNA, the CDR3 is TGTGCCTGGAGTGTACAGTCTAGCGGGAAAGAGACCCAGTACTTC.